The present T cell receptor beta chain was sequenced within a study of blood T cell repertoires in COVID-19 (dated by TCRdb to about 2020). With regard to the full study: The collaborator samples originated in the United States, Italy and Spain and spanned the acute and convalescent phases of COVID-19. Where HLA class I and class II types were available, the types were taken from metadata supplied by the sample provider, not from assay-based typing. The material from the prospective study consisted of cDNA or gDNA derived from T cells, B-cell-depleted T cells, or PBMCs. Sample metadata almost always included a de-identified subject ID, COVID-19 status, age in years and sex. The dataset comprised deeply sampled blood TCRbeta repertoires from subjects exposed to, actively infected with, or recovered from COVID-19. Samples came from the ongoing ImmuneRACE study (first 160 participants) plus 1,254 subjects from 6 global collaborators. The repertoires were released in a freely available public database meant as a resource for research on the immune response to SARS-CoV-2.

The V and J ends are trimmed by 2 bases and 0 bases, leaving 14 bases between them. CDR1 MNHEY and CDR2 SVGEGT were looked up in the germline V gene. The CDR3 starts with the cysteine, ends with the phenylalanine, and has 16 residues. This entry keeps only the CDR3 DNA: 48 bases, framed from base 1. TCRbeta CDR3 regions were amplified from genomic DNA by means of the immunoSEQ Assay, a bias-controlled multiplex PCR. The authors processed their data as follows. Nucleated cell counts per sample were estimated from amplification of reference gene primers within the assay. To quantify the absolute abundance of each unique TCRbeta CDR3 rearrangement, sequence reads were collapsed and filtered. For each sample, productive Simpson clonality was calculated as the square root of Simpson's diversity index over productive rearrangements. TCRdb limited this immuneACCESS table to in-frame rearrangements with V and J called. A share of clones is missing; checked studies link under half to unresolved V genes, and the rest is unexplained. V, J and clone size derive from that table, while D and trimming were established from the DNA sequence. The sample records some 110,000 clones, about 82% of which are singletons. About 5.7% of the sample is held by the ten biggest clonotypes.

Each collaborating institution followed its own protocols to collect whole blood in K2EDTA tubes. Collaborator samples were shipped for TCRbeta analysis as frozen whole blood, isolated PBMCs, or DNA extracted from either sample type. Study-level results and caveats: How much clinical and demographic metadata was included differed by source and by participant, and the metadata was provided uncurated.

The sample holds one count of this clone. Its cognate antigen has yet to be identified. There are no base qualities to consult, and no much larger clone falls within one base. The specimen sequenced was peripheral blood. The sequence came from a human donor in a cohort sampled during active COVID-19. The chain is assembled from TRBV6-2 or TRBV6-3 and TRBJ2-7; possibly the D gene is TRBD1, per 5 matching bases. The CDR3 loop reads CASSYRQSKSSYEQYF. The nucleotides read TGTGCCAGCAGTTACAGACAGTCGAAGAGCTCCTACGAGCAGTACTTC.